This T cell receptor (beta chain) was sequenced during a study of cytomegalovirus exposure and HLA in healthy donors. As for the study in general: The 120 validation repertoires and the roughly 670 first-cohort repertoires shared a platform, a later analysis reported.

The junction had 11 bases not matched to a gene; V was cut back by 8 bases and J by 7 bases. The CDR3 runs to 15 residues. Germline V gives CDR1 SNHLY, CDR2 FYNNEI. The method was immunoSEQ multiplex PCR; TCRdb's version includes in-frame clones alone and lacks a portion of them. The sample has 330,000 or so clones, roughly 90% seen once. The TCR sequence derives from a woman in her late teens or twenties in good health and CMV-seronegative. The sequencing sample was made of PBMCs. J is TRBJ2-1 and V is TRBV2, with 10 bases matching TRBD2. The CDR3 bases are TGTGCCAGCCATATTTCTAGCGGGAGTGCGAATGAGCAGTTCTTC. Its protein product is CASHISSGSANEQFF.